Presented here are 6 T cell receptor beta chains from one specimen sequenced in a study of blood T cell repertoires in COVID-19. This table comes from immunoSEQ multiplex PCR, and its TCRdb copy is limited to in-frame clones, with some not included. The profile covers 90,000 to 130,000 clones, with about 85% appearing a single time and more than 4.5% taken by the ten largest. Sequencing was done on a sample of peripheral blood. All receptors derive from a human donor in a cohort sampled during active COVID-19.

This rearrangement joins TRBV30 to TRBJ1-1, with 7 bases lining up with TRBD1. The trim removed 2 bases at V and 1 base at J, leaving 4 bases unmatched. Germline V lookup: CDR1 GTSNPN, CDR2 SVGIG (reference sequence). The CDR3 is made up of 14 amino acids. The CDR3 nucleotides are TGTGCCTGGAGTCGGGGACAGAAGAACACTGAAGCTTTCTTT. This sequence encodes CAWSRGQKNTEAFF. The entire variable domain, with the rest obtained from reference TRBV30 and TRBJ1-1, is as follows: SQTIHQWPATLVQPVGSPLSLECTVEGTSNPNLYWYRQAAGRGLQLLFYSVGIGQISSEVPQNLSASRPQDRQFILSSKKLLLSDSGFYLCAWSRGQKNTEAFFGQGTRLTVV.

The CDR3 bases are TGTGCCAGCAGTGGAAGCGGGGGACAATACGAGCAGTACTTC. Protein: CASSGSGGQYEQYF. The chain couples TRBV2 to TRBJ2-7, with TRBD2 matching 8 bases. CDR1 is SNHLY and CDR2 is FYNNEI in the germline V gene. The CDR3 sequence is 14 residues long. The trim removed 4 bases at V and 4 bases at J, leaving 6 bases unmatched.

The genes are TRBV30 and TRBJ1-1, with TRBD1 as a possible D gene (6 bases). The CDR3 is made up of 14 amino acids. Trimming removed 4 bases at V and 1 base at J, with 13 bases between. CDR1 is GTSNPN, CDR2 SVGIG, per germline (reference sequence). The CDR3 protein is CAWNSGTKNTEAFF. CDR3 coding DNA: TGTGCCTGGAATTCCGGGACAAAGAACACTGAAGCTTTCTTT. The whole variable domain, filled in from reference TRBV30 and TRBJ1-1, reads SQTIHQWPATLVQPVGSPLSLECTVEGTSNPNLYWYRQAAGRGLQLLFYSVGIGQISSEVPQNLSASRPQDRQFILSSKKLLLSDSGFYLCAWNSGTKNTEAFFGQGTRLTVV.

The rearrangement joins TRBV5-6 to TRBJ1-1; 10 nucleotides match TRBD1. The CDR3 runs 16 residues. Trimming removed 2 bases from V and 3 bases from J; junction bases left unmatched: 7. Germline V CDR1 and CDR2: SGHDT, YYEEEE. DNA of the CDR3: TGTGCCAGCAGCTTCTATTCCGGGACAGGGGACACTGAAGCTTTCTTT. This codes for CASSFYSGTGDTEAFF.

The chain joins TRBV6-2 or TRBV6-3 to TRBJ1-5; TRBD1 agrees at 8 bases. CDR3 length equals 13 residues. Germline trimming cut 5 bases from V and 15 bases from J; bases unmatched to any gene: 12. The germline V gene encodes CDR1 MNHEY and CDR2 SVGEGT. This chain's CDR3 is CASSILGQGERHF. CDR3 DNA: TGTGCCAGCAGTATCCTCGGACAGGGTGAACGGCATTTT.

This rearrangement joins TRBV28 to TRBJ1-2; 8 bases map to TRBD1. The CDR3 loop spans 14 amino acids. From germline, CDR1 is MDHEN and CDR2 SYDVKM. The V and J ends lost 11 bases and 3 bases, in that order; junction bases with no gene match: 11. In DNA form, the CDR3 reads TGTGCCTCCCGGGGGCCACAGGGGGACTATGGCTACACCTTC. It yields the protein CASRGPQGDYGYTF.